The text below deals with one TCR beta chain. Its antigen is as yet unknown. This CDR3 is 14 amino acids long. V lost 7 bases and J lost 4, with 15 bases in between. Germline V gene data show CDR1 as SGDLS and CDR2 as YYNGEE. This record belongs to a study of long-term antiretroviral therapy in people with HIV. Version v3.0 of the immunoSEQ assay was performed at survey level. Generated by immunoSEQ multiplex PCR, the TCRdb table keeps only in-frame clones and is missing some. Here the sample spans about 28,000 clones, roughly 84% being singletons. Study outcomes and limitations: Once patients were on ART, diversity went higher but still fell short of transplant donor controls. Specimen acquisition occurred between the mid-2000s and the late 2010s, potentially under older ART regimens.

The V gene is TRBV9, the J gene TRBJ2-1, with a tentative D call TRBD2 (6 bases). Material: unsorted PBMCs, obtained 0.4 years after starting antiretroviral therapy. The clonotype comes from a man aged 18 to 30 with HIV. Written as DNA, the CDR3 is TGTGCCAGCGGCCGGGAGCCGCGATACAATGAGCAGTTCTTC. Its protein is CASGREPRYNEQFF.